This T cell receptor (beta chain) was sequenced in a study of blood T cell repertoires in COVID-19. Overall study context: The United States, Italy and Spain were the sources of the acute and convalescent COVID-19 samples.

Between the trimmed V and J ends, which lost 0 bases and 8 bases, there was a span of 11 bases. Looked up from germline, CDR1 is MNHEY and CDR2 is SVGAGI. CDR3 size: 14 residues. The authors' processing: By means of reference gene primer amplification, nucleated cell counts were estimated. The protocol was immunoSEQ multiplex PCR, while the TCRdb copy is restricted to in-frame clones and leaves out a portion. V, J and clone size are taken as reported in that table, and D and trimming were inferred from the DNA itself. The table lists about 300,000 clones, around nine tenths of them singletons. The genes are TRBV6-5 and TRBJ2-1; possibly TRBD2 for D (5 bases). What was sequenced was peripheral blood. This clonotype was sampled from a man in his 70s with acute or convalescent COVID-19. CDR3 nucleotides: TGTGCCAGCAGTTACTCAAGGGCGGAGGATGAGCAGTTCTTC. Its protein product is CASSYSRAEDEQFF.